The clone carrying this T cell receptor beta chain came up a few times. What it binds is unknown. TCRdb recomputed calls from the RT-PCR reads with MiXCR, one row per CDR3 protein. The table includes around 530,000 distinct CDR3 sequences, 10% to 15% detected once. The entry originates in a study of response to subunit inactivated influenza vaccine. Study outcomes and limitations: That few new T cells are recruited by each seasonal influenza vaccination was the authors' suggestion.

After removal of 7 bases from V and 5 bases from J, the junction contained 10 bases not matched to a gene. The CDR3 covers 14 residues. The V and J genes are TRBV12-3 or TRBV12-4 and TRBJ2-5, with 7 nucleotides matching TRBD1. The clonotype was recovered from a man aged 45-65 years who received an inactivated influenza vaccine. Source: PBMCs from blood, taken on the day of vaccination. In DNA, the CDR3 is TGTGCCAGCACCATGACAGGGCTAAGGGAGACCCAGTACTTC. Its protein is CASTMTGLRETQYF.